The rows below give T cell receptor beta chains drawn from one sample of a study of shared clonotypes between healthy human individuals. Generated by immunoSEQ multiplex PCR, the TCRdb table keeps only in-frame clones and is missing some. In the table there are over 400,000 clones, 70% to 85% of which are singletons. Source material: PBMCs. The receptors originated from a middle-aged woman in good health. Some clones in this sample may be carry-over from other donors' samples. Each CDR3 is given with its conserved first and last residue. Each record gives: V gene, J gene, D gene, clone size, CDR3 DNA, CDR3 protein. A D gene is named only where the DNA matches it firmly. The size of a clone is reported for some rows only, either as once, few or many, or as a class for expanded clones.

v_call: TRBV5-5
j_call: TRBJ2-3
d_call: .
clone_size: .
cdr3_nt: TGTGCCAGCAGCTTGCTACAGGGAAACACAGATACGCAGTATTTT
cdr3_aa: CASSLLQGNTDTQYF

v_call: TRBV2
j_call: TRBJ1-3
d_call: .
clone_size: .
cdr3_nt: TGTGCCAGCAGTGAAGCGCAAAGGGGTGGAAACACCATATATTTT
cdr3_aa: CASSEAQRGGNTIYF

v_call: TRBV7-9
j_call: TRBJ1-1
d_call: .
clone_size: .
cdr3_nt: TGTGCCAGCAGCTTGGCAGTTCAAAACACTGAAGCTTTCTTT
cdr3_aa: CASSLAVQNTEAFF

v_call: TRBV7-3
j_call: TRBJ2-6
d_call: TRBD1
clone_size: .
cdr3_nt: TGTGCCAGCAGCTCCACAGGGGCGGGCTCTGGGGCCAACGTCCTGACTTTC
cdr3_aa: CASSSTGAGSGANVLTF

v_call: TRBV18
j_call: TRBJ1-2
d_call: .
clone_size: .
cdr3_nt: TGTGCCAGCTCACCCGGGGACCCCTATGGCTACACCTTC
cdr3_aa: CASSPGDPYGYTF

v_call: TRBV19
j_call: TRBJ2-5
d_call: .
clone_size: few
cdr3_nt: TGTGCCAGTAGTGCCCCTCAAGAGACCCAGTACTTC
cdr3_aa: CASSAPQETQYF

v_call: TRBV28
j_call: TRBJ2-3
d_call: .
clone_size: once
cdr3_nt: TGTGCCAGCAGTTTGTGGTCGCGGGGAACAGATACGCAGTATTTT
cdr3_aa: CASSLWSRGTDTQYF

v_call: TRBV28
j_call: TRBJ2-4
d_call: .
clone_size: .
cdr3_nt: TGTGCCAGCTCCTGGGTGGGCTCTGCCAAAAACATTCAGTACTTC
cdr3_aa: CASSWVGSAKNIQYF

v_call: TRBV11-2
j_call: TRBJ1-5
d_call: .
clone_size: many
cdr3_nt: TGTGCCAGCAGCTTAGCAGGACAGCTGATCAATAGCAATCAGCCCCAGCATTTT
cdr3_aa: CASSLAGQLINSNQPQHF

v_call: TRBV10-3
j_call: TRBJ1-5
d_call: .
clone_size: once
cdr3_nt: TGTGCCATCAGTGCTTCGGGGATCGGGTGGAGCAGGCAGCCCCAGCATTTT
cdr3_aa: CAISASGIGWSRQPQHF

v_call: TRBV2
j_call: TRBJ2-5
d_call: .
clone_size: .
cdr3_nt: TGTGCCAGCAGTTTAGGGGGTTGGGAGACCCAGTACTTC
cdr3_aa: CASSLGGWETQYF

v_call: TRBV28
j_call: TRBJ2-2
d_call: .
clone_size: many
cdr3_nt: TGTGCCAGCAGTTTATCGGTGGGAGCCCCCGGGGAGCTGTTTTTT
cdr3_aa: CASSLSVGAPGELFF

v_call: TRBV10-1
j_call: TRBJ2-2
d_call: .
clone_size: .
cdr3_nt: TGCGCCAGCAGTGGGTTCACCGGGGAGCTGTTTTTT
cdr3_aa: CASSGFTGELFF

v_call: TRBV5-1
j_call: TRBJ2-1
d_call: .
clone_size: .
cdr3_nt: TGCGCCAGCAGCTTGGAGTCCCCAAACAATGAGCAGTTCTTC
cdr3_aa: CASSLESPNNEQFF

v_call: TRBV5-8
j_call: TRBJ1-1
d_call: TRBD1
clone_size: .
cdr3_nt: TGTGCCAGCAGCTTGGCCTGGACAGGGCGGGGGGCTGAAGCTTTCTTT
cdr3_aa: CASSLAWTGRGAEAFF

v_call: TRBV5-1
j_call: TRBJ1-1
d_call: TRBD1
clone_size: few
cdr3_nt: TGCGCCAGCAGCTTGGACGTCTGGACAGGAGGCACTGAAGCTTTCTTT
cdr3_aa: CASSLDVWTGGTEAFF